This entry lists 28 T cell receptor beta chains sequenced from one sample in a study of CD8 T cells in Susac syndrome. RNA in amounts of roughly 0.5 to 1 ug was reverse transcribed with random hexamers. TCRdb analysed the immunoSEQ multiplex PCR reads with MiXCR anew, one entry per CDR3 protein. The sample has about 210,000 distinct CDR3 sequences, around 93% seen once; the top ten hold under 0.2%. Sequencing used CD4+ T cells from PBMCs. The receptors originated from a human donor with Susac syndrome.

This clonotype was observed a few times. The chain has TRBV20-1 and TRBJ2-5; no clear D. The germline V gene encodes CDR1 DFQATT and CDR2 SNEGSKA (reference sequence). Trimming removed 3 bases at V and 5 bases at J, with 16 bases between. CDR3 length: 14 amino acids. The CDR3 here is CSASGPEVRETQYF. CDR3 DNA sequence: TGCAGTGCTAGCGGACCAGAAGTGAGGGAGACCCAGTACTTC.

The J gene is TRBJ2-5, the V gene TRBV29-1, with D hard to call. Trimming pared 1 base from V and 5 bases from J, leaving 11 bases between. Germline CDR1 is SQVTM and CDR2 is ANQGSEA. The CDR3 totals 13 residues. The CDR3 DNA is TGCAGCGTTGAAGGGGTGGATCGGGAGACCCAGTACTTC. It is translated as CSVEGVDRETQYF.

The J gene is TRBJ2-7, the V gene TRBV3-1; TRBD2 matches at 7 bases. The CDR3 totals 15 residues. The germline V gene encodes CDR1 LGHDT and CDR2 YNNKEL (reference sequence). The V segment lost 0 bases and the J segment 2 bases; nucleotides outside the gene matches: 4. The CDR3 sequence: CASSQDSSGAYEQYF. The CDR3 nucleotides read TGTGCCAGCAGCCAAGATTCTAGCGGAGCCTACGAGCAGTACTTC.

The chain uses TRBV20-1 and TRBJ1-5; D gene ambiguous. The V end lost 0 bases, the J end lost 5 bases, and 8 bases lay between the germline ends. CDR1 DFQATT and CDR2 SNEGSKA come from the germline V gene (reference sequence). The CDR3 length is 13 residues. The CDR3 coding sequence is TGCAGTGCTAGAGACCTAGTTGATCAGCCCCAGCATTTT. Residues: CSARDLVDQPQHF.

The chain uses TRBV12-3 or TRBV12-4 and TRBJ2-7; 10 bases line up with TRBD1. The J segment lost 7 bases and the V segment lost 3 bases, leaving 6 bases of the junction unmatched. The CDR3 is 14 amino acids. CDR3 DNA: TGTGCCAGCAGTTTGACAGGGGGCCCGGGAGAGCAGTACTTC. Protein sequence: CASSLTGGPGEQYF.

CDR3 sequence reads: CASSYNYEKLFF. CDR3 in DNA: TGTGCCAGCAGTTACAATTATGAAAAACTGTTTTTT. The rearrangement links TRBV6-5 to TRBJ1-4; the D is unclear. Germline V gives CDR1 MNHEY, CDR2 SVGAGI. Between the trimmed V and J ends, which lost 2 bases and 6 bases, there was a span of 4 bases. The CDR3 spans 12 residues.

V gene TRBV20-1 combines with J gene TRBJ2-7; no clear D gene. V lost 5 bases and J 6 bases, leaving 20 bases between the germline ends. In germline, CDR1 is DFQATT, CDR2 SNEGSKA (reference sequence). The length of the CDR3 is 14 residues. The CDR3 here is CSAPQAGLFGEQYF. The DNA of the CDR3 is TGCAGTGCTCCCCAGGCCGGGCTCTTTGGCGAGCAGTACTTC.

The chain employs TRBV5-1 and TRBJ2-7, with D tentatively TRBD1 or TRBD2 (5 bases each). The germline V gene encodes CDR1 SGHRS and CDR2 YFSETQ. The CDR3 is 15 residues long. V was clipped by 0 bases and J by 7 bases, with 17 bases between them. The CDR3 nucleotides read TGCGCCAGCAGCTTGGGTACGGTTCGAGGGGTGGAGCAGTACTTC. This gives the protein CASSLGTVRGVEQYF.

This clonotype was seen once. This rearrangement joins TRBV6-6 to TRBJ2-7; tentatively, D is TRBD1 (6 bases). The CDR3 runs 14 residues. The V gene's germline CDR1 is MNHNY and CDR2 SVGAGI (reference sequence). Deletions cut 2 bases from V and 7 bases from J, with 15 bases between. This chain's CDR3 is CASSYVGGLGEQYF. As DNA, the CDR3 is TGTGCCAGCAGTTACGTTGGGGGCTTGGGTGAGCAGTACTTC.

The V and J genes are TRBV5-1 and TRBJ1-5, with TRBD1 identical over 12 bases. Germline loops: CDR1 SGHRS, CDR2 YFSETQ. With 3 bases clipped from V and 5 bases from J, the junction kept 3 bases outside the gene matches. This CDR3 comprises 15 residues. Written as DNA, the CDR3 is TGCGCCAGCAGCTCGGGGACAGGGGGCGATCAGCCCCAGCATTTT. The encoded protein is CASSSGTGGDQPQHF. The full variable domain, its missing parts supplied by reference TRBV5-1 and TRBJ1-5, is KAGVTQTPRYLIKTRGQQVTLSCSPISGHRSVSWYQQTPGQGLQFLFEYFSETQRNKGNFPGRFSGRQFSNSRSEMNVSTLELGDSALYLCASSSGTGGDQPQHFGDGTRLSIL.

This clonotype was recorded only once. The chain joins TRBV18 to TRBJ1-4; D not resolved. There are 13 residues in the CDR3. Germline V gives CDR1 KGHSH, CDR2 LQKENI. V lost 5 bases, J lost 4 bases, and 8 bases lay in between. CDR3 in DNA: TGTGCCAGCTCAAACCAGAATAATGAAAAACTGTTTTTT. Translation: CASSNQNNEKLFF. Supplemented by reference TRBV18 and TRBJ1-4, the full variable domain reads NAGVMQNPRHLVRRRGQEARLRCSPMKGHSHVYWYRQLPEEGLKFMVYLQKENIIDESGMPKERFSAEFPKEGPSILRIQQVVRGDSAAYFCASSNQNNEKLFFGSGTQLSVL.

The chain uses TRBV30 and TRBJ2-3; TRBD1 aligns across 8 bases. CDR1 and CDR2 (germline): GTSNPN, SVGIG (reference sequence). The CDR3 is 15 amino acids. The junction had 7 bases not matched to a gene; V was cut back by 4 bases and J by 1 base. The CDR3 loop reads CAWTGGAGGTDTQYF. CDR3 sequence (DNA): TGTGCCTGGACAGGGGGCGCTGGGGGCACAGATACGCAGTATTTT.

The chain uses TRBV18 and TRBJ2-4; 8 positions match TRBD1. The CDR3 length is 13 residues. J lost 7 bases, V lost 3 bases, and 2 bases had no gene match. Looked up from germline, CDR1 is KGHSH and CDR2 is LQKENI. CDR3 nucleotides: TGTGCCAGCTCACCGACAGGGGTGAACATTCAGTACTTC. Translating it yields CASSPTGVNIQYF.

This clonotype was counted once. The chain couples TRBV25-1 to TRBJ1-2; TRBD1 agrees at 9 bases. The CDR3 is made up of 17 amino acids. V lost 7 bases to trimming and J lost 4 bases; unmatched junction nucleotides: 16. The V gene's germline CDR1 is MGHDK and CDR2 SYGVNS. The CDR3 region has the DNA TGTGCCAGCACCAAGGGGGGACAGGGTTCCGGAGGCTATGGCTACACCTTC. This translates into CASTKGGQGSGGYGYTF.

V and J are TRBV6-2 or TRBV6-3 and TRBJ1-1; D gene ambiguous. In germline, CDR1 is MNHEY, CDR2 SVGEGT. This CDR3 comprises 12 residues. V lost 2 bases and J 5 bases, leaving 6 bases between the germline ends. CDR3 protein: CASSYQRTEAFF. CDR3 in DNA: TGTGCCAGCAGTTACCAAAGGACTGAAGCTTTCTTT.

V gene TRBV12-3 or TRBV12-4 combines with J gene TRBJ2-2, with D tentatively TRBD2 (6 bases). The CDR3 is made up of 15 amino acids. Trimming cost V 8 bases and J 1 base, with 14 bases left between them. This CDR3 reads CASGGPLRNTGELFF. The CDR3 coding sequence is TGTGCCAGCGGAGGGCCGCTGAGGAACACCGGGGAGCTGTTTTTT.

The chain recombines TRBV9 with TRBJ2-6, with TRBD2 as a possible D gene (7 bases). This CDR3 region has 19 residues. CDR1 is SGDLS and CDR2 is YYNGEE in the germline V gene. The V gene lost 4 bases and the J gene lost 0 bases, with 20 bases spanning the gap. The CDR3 is CASSPNQGGGISGANVLTF. The CDR3 coding sequence is TGTGCCAGCAGCCCAAATCAAGGGGGGGGGATCTCTGGGGCCAACGTCCTGACTTTC.

V and J are TRBV12-3 or TRBV12-4 and TRBJ2-5; 10 bases match TRBD2. The CDR3 is made up of 16 amino acids. After removal of 3 bases from V and 0 bases from J, the junction contained 4 bases not matched to a gene. The CDR3 sequence: CASSFPTSGYQETQYF. The CDR3 DNA is TGTGCCAGCAGTTTCCCGACTAGCGGGTACCAAGAGACCCAGTACTTC.

The chain links TRBV3-1 to TRBJ2-5; TRBD2 aligns across 9 bases. V shed 0 bases, J shed 1 base, and the junction held 6 bases outside the gene matches. Looked up from germline, CDR1 is LGHDT and CDR2 is YNNKEL (reference sequence). The CDR3 extends over 17 amino acids. DNA for the CDR3: TGTGCCAGCAGCCAAGATACCGGCGGGGGGGCCCAAGAGACCCAGTACTTC. Amino acids: CASSQDTGGGAQETQYF.

This chain uses TRBV4-3 with TRBJ1-6; tentative D call: TRBD1 (5 bases). The CDR3 is 14 amino acids. Germline CDR1 and CDR2: LGHNA and YSLEER. The V and J ends lost 5 bases and 5 bases respectively, with 10 bases between them. The CDR3, as DNA: TGCGCCAGCAGCAAGCAGGGAAATAATTCACCCCTCCACTTT. Amino acid sequence: CASSKQGNNSPLHF.

The chain carries TRBV6-5 and TRBJ1-1, with D perhaps TRBD1 (6 bases). Deletions cut 5 bases from V and 3 bases from J, with 16 bases between. This CDR3 is 15 amino acids long. Germline CDR1 and CDR2: MNHEY and SVGAGI. CDR3 bases: TGTGCCAGCAGTAAAGAGACAGGCTGGGACACTGAAGCTTTCTTT. Translating gives CASSKETGWDTEAFF.

The rearrangement uses TRBV23-1 and TRBJ2-2; 8 positions agree with TRBD2. TRBV23-1 is an open reading frame, and its role is uncertain. This CDR3 contains 14 residues. The V segment lost 11 bases and the J segment 0 bases; nucleotides outside the gene matches: 5. In nucleotides, the CDR3 is TGCGCCTGCCCCGGGGGGGCGAACACCGGGGAGCTGTTTTTT. This sequence encodes CACPGGANTGELFF.

The chain is built from TRBV28 and TRBJ2-7, with TRBD2 matching 13 bases. V trimming: 7 bases; J trimming: 9 bases; junction bases outside the gene matches: 24. The CDR3 spans 19 residues. Germline lookup yields CDR1 MDHEN and CDR2 SYDVKM. The CDR3 sequence: CASNPTGLGTSGGVLGQYF. The CDR3 coding sequence is TGTGCCAGCAACCCGACAGGGCTTGGAACTAGCGGGGGGGTTCTGGGGCAGTACTTC.

The chain is built from TRBV19 and TRBJ1-1; unclear D gene. Per germline, CDR1 LNHDA and CDR2 SQIVND (reference sequence). V was cut by 3 bases and J by 2 bases, with 7 bases left in between. This CDR3 comprises 13 residues. CDR3 DNA sequence: TGTGCCAGTAGTATGTCGCGAAACACTGAAGCTTTCTTT. Its protein is CASSMSRNTEAFF.

In DNA form, the CDR3 reads TGTGCTCTCACCCGACCCGGCTACACCTTC. It specifies CALTRPGYTF. This chain joins TRBV30 and TRBJ1-2; D uncertain. The V gene's germline CDR1 is GTSNPN and CDR2 SVGIG (reference sequence). The CDR3 contains 10 residues. Full variable domain (outside the CDR3, taken from reference TRBV30 and TRBJ1-2): SQTIHQWPATLVQPVGSPLSLECTVEGTSNPNLYWYRQAAGRGLQLLFYSVGIGQISSEVPQNLSASRPQDRQFILSSKKLLLSDSGFYLCALTRPGYTFGSGTRLTVV.

The chain uses TRBV12-3 or TRBV12-4 and TRBJ2-5; 9 bases line up with TRBD1. The CDR3 loop spans 14 amino acids. J gave up 5 bases and V 2 bases, and 3 bases lay outside the gene matches. CDR3 sequence: CASSLNRGHETQYF. The CDR3 DNA sequence: TGTGCCAGCAGTTTAAACAGGGGGCACGAGACCCAGTACTTC.

This chain joins TRBV20-1 and TRBJ2-1; D not resolved. CDR3 size: 11 residues. Germline CDR1 is DFQATT and CDR2 is SNEGSKA (reference sequence). Trimming removed 0 bases from V and 7 bases from J, with 4 bases in between. The CDR3 nucleotides read TGCAGTGCTAGAGATGGGAATGAGCAGTTCTTC. It yields the protein CSARDGNEQFF.

The chain uses TRBV14 and TRBJ2-7, with 9 bases matching TRBD2. V was clipped by 4 bases and J by 2 bases; unmatched bases: 6. The CDR3 is 15 amino acids. Germline V gene lookup returns CDR1 SGHDN and CDR2 FVKESK. The CDR3 region is CASSRSGGAPYEQYF. The CDR3 DNA sequence: TGTGCCAGCAGCCGTAGCGGGGGCGCGCCCTACGAGCAGTACTTC.